This TCR beta chain was retrieved from a study of cytomegalovirus exposure and HLA in healthy donors. PCR involved 60 Vbeta and 13 Jbeta primers. Clones were read by immunoSEQ multiplex PCR, and TCRdb kept only the in-frame ones, dropping some. This sample yields 150,000 to 180,000 clones, of which 70% to 90% are seen a single time; around 5.2% belongs to the top ten. The study, taken as a whole, reports: Among immune exposure information, only CMV serostatus was available. Per a later analysis, HLA-associated TCR beta chains showed more clonal expansion than other, equally common TCR beta chains.

Germline V gives CDR1 SGHKS, CDR2 YYEKEE (reference sequence). V was shortened by 5 bases and J by 7 bases, with 18 bases between the two germline ends. The CDR3 contains 14 residues. This clone came up a few times. The antigen is unknown. Sequenced: PBMCs. The clonotype originates from a woman aged 40 to 50 in good health and CMV-seropositive. The rearrangement uses TRBV5-5 and TRBJ1-1, with D uncertain. The CDR3 region is CASSPETGMGEAFF. CDR3 DNA sequence: TGTGCCAGCAGTCCGGAGACCGGAATGGGTGAAGCTTTCTTT.